This TCR beta chain originates from a study of cytomegalovirus exposure and HLA in healthy donors (dated by TCRdb to about 2017). With regard to the full study: An earlier analysis of approximately 590 of the donors reported about 250 Gb of sequence data and around 110 million unique TCR beta sequences from roughly 200 million T cells. Typing coverage differed by locus: A, B, C, DRB1 and DQB1 were typed in roughly 629-640 donors, DQA1 in 500 to 550, DPA1 in around 600, and DPB1 in around 440. The study aimed to test whether cataloging public T cell receptors could reveal signatures of past pathogen exposure. Donor age, sex, ethnicity and CMV serostatus were collected together with the repertoire data. HLA typing covered class I and class II loci at four-digit resolution. A later analysis re-examined previously published TCR beta repertoires from about 700 donors and added high-resolution HLA genotyping to investigate patterns of TCR occurrence. The genetic ancestry cluster associated with self-reported Caucasian donors included roughly 84% of the roughly 360 genotyped donors. All discovery cohort repertoires had been generated on a single sequencing platform. To predict cytomegalovirus infection status, the study brought together high-throughput TCR immunosequencing, statistical association of individual TCRs with disease status, and machine learning. Roughly 5 DR-DQ haplotypes were treated as single units for association and clustering because of strong linkage in the cohort. Genome-wide SNP genotypes for about 65% of the 666 donors were used in a later genetic analysis, which treated that subset as a discovery cohort. Among about 360 genotyped donors of the cohort, an average of approximately 230,000 unique TCR beta nucleotide sequences were sequenced per donor, 15% to 20% of them non-productive. An early release covering roughly 640 HLA-typed donors comprised 300 to 350 gigabases of sequencing data and approximately 85 million unique TCR sequences. To decide whether each TCR beta V gene segment behaved as functional or pseudogenic, an earlier analysis of some 580 of the donors relied on high-throughput TCR beta sequencing. Rather than using new phenotypic data, the later analysis identified candidate immune exposures from TCR beta sequences and from how often those sequences occurred across donors. Besides the first cohort of hundreds of subjects, a separate validation cohort made up of over a hundred different subjects was used. Using immunosequencing, the study profiled T cell repertoires from fewer than 700 subjects and related those repertoires to cytomegalovirus serostatus. What the authors observed across the whole study: The authors suggested that the approach could potentially be extended to other disease states and immunological phenotypes. According to a later analysis, TCR association rates differed among HLA loci, with DRB1 alleles showing the most associated TCRs and HLA-C alleles showing the fewest. Several of the top co-occurrence clusters appeared to be linked to parvovirus B19, influenza, CMV and Epstein-Barr virus, according to a later analysis. The study gave a list of 150 to 200 TCR beta chains associated with cytomegalovirus. Three of the identified cytomegalovirus-associated TCR beta chains were confirmed in vitro to be specific for cytomegalovirus antigens. A later analysis found that most CMV-associated TCR beta chains appeared HLA-restricted, with HLA associations seemingly driven largely by CMV exposure. Because the 87-base-pair reads could not distinguish some IMGT-functional V segments, including TRBV6-2 and TRBV6-3, those segments were excluded. Only TCR beta chains were sequenced in this cohort, and the absence of alpha or paired-chain data limited detectable features. While some public TCRs were present in many individuals, most TCR sequences turned up only very rarely across donors. The classifier was reported to diagnose cytomegalovirus status with high specificity and sensitivity in both the original cohort and the validation cohort. A further reported finding was that TCR beta sequences accurately predicted the HLA-A and HLA-B alleles for most subjects in the first cohort. Presence/absence analyses assumed roughly uniform sequencing depth across donors, an assumption that may not hold. A group of highly shared sequence variants was considered likely to be a technical artifact of the sequencing pipeline. Strong co-occurrence of HLA alleles, especially DR and DQ, made assigning TCR associations to individual alleles difficult. Broadly in line with IMGT annotations, most TCR beta V segments showed up in productive rearrangements about 87% or about 30% of the time in an earlier analysis of under 700 of the donors. The only immune exposure information available for the cohort was CMV serostatus. In a later genetic analysis, fewer N-insertions in productive TCRs were reported among donors in an Asian-associated ancestry cluster than the approximately 670-donor mean. In a later analysis, HLA-associated TCR beta chains showed more clonal expansion and lower generation probabilities than non-associated chains that were equally common. An association between a missense DCLRE1C variant and V-gene and J-gene trimming of TCR beta chains was found in a later genetic analysis and replicated in an independent cohort. The earlier analysis of almost 600 of the donors excluded 15 to 20 rarely observed V segments, including chromosome 9 orphons, because counts were too low. Because HLA typing was missing for some donors at each locus, association tests included only the typed subset. A later analysis associated about 16,000 TCR beta sequences with specific HLA alleles at a false discovery rate of 0.05. Linkage disequilibrium might explain the correlated functional status among segregating V segments, but an unknown experimental factor could not be excluded.

The protocol used for the library was the immunoSEQ multiplex PCR assay. A mixture of 60 forward primers for TCR Vbeta segments and 13 reverse primers for TCR Jbeta segments was used in the multiplex PCR. The CDR3 region of rearranged TCR beta genes was amplified from genomic DNA with a multiplex PCR assay. The Illumina HiSeq System was used to sequence the amplified TCR beta libraries as 87-base-pair reads. The study's own analysis went as follows. Across the roughly 670 repertoires, a later analysis counted tens of millions of unique TCR beta chains, around 11 million of which were shared by at least two donors. A nearest-neighbor algorithm error-corrected the raw reads and collapsed the reads into unique sequences, merging closely related sequences to remove PCR and sequencing errors. CDR3 sequences were aligned to IMGT reference sequences to assign V, D and J gene segments. Each retained sequence needed at least a six-nucleotide match to both a V gene segment and a J gene segment. A rearrangement counted as productive if the CDR3 had no stop codons and remained in frame with V and J, and every other rearrangement counted as non-productive. CDR3 was defined by IMGT convention, running from the second conserved V-encoded cysteine to the conserved J-encoded phenylalanine. The earlier analysis of 550 to 650 of the donors excluded any sequence lacking an unambiguous match to a single V gene segment. In an earlier analysis of 587 of the donors, a V segment was called functional when productive rearrangements were above 56.7%, and segregating when the standard deviation between donors exceeded 5%. To diagnose cytomegalovirus status from the catalog of TCR beta chain sequences, a statistical classification framework was built. V and J gene assignment, in a later analysis, came from comparing TCR nucleotide sequences with IMGT/GENE-DB human TR gene sequences. Using the TCRdist pipeline, a later analysis assigned CDR3 sequences along with most-parsimonious VDJ recombination scenarios. In a later analysis, every TCR beta chain was defined by the combination of its CDR3 amino acid sequence and its V-gene family, and reads without a unique V-gene family were dropped. To address suspected cross-contamination and a sequencing artifact, a later analysis removed 592 highly shared, low-generation-probability nucleotide sequences. For each public chain, a later analysis derived a clonal expansion index from normalized ranks of inferred template counts within each repertoire. Generation probabilities in a later analysis came from a VDJ recombination model fitted to out-of-frame rearrangements, and those results were checked against IGoR. In a later analysis, hypergeometric tests were used to score TCR-TCR, TCR-HLA and TCR-CMV co-occurrence, with a repertoire-size bias correction applied to TCR pairs. A later analysis estimated false discovery rates by permuting HLA or CMV assignments 20 times. In a later analysis, co-occurring TCRs were grouped using DBSCAN, and TCRdist sequence similarity was added for clustering within HLA-allele-positive subsets. Repertoires with fewer than 30,000 or more than 120,000 public chains, plus five repertoires with anomalous nucleotide sharing, were excluded from co-occurrence clustering. In its TCRdb copy, this immuneACCESS table keeps in-frame sequences only and misses some clones. Where compared with another copy, unresolved V genes explain less than half of these, and the others have no known cause. V, J and clone size are taken as reported in that table, and D and trimming were inferred from the DNA itself. This sample has some 200,000 clones in its table, and about 86% of those were observed once. Of the sample, about 2.2% is held by the ten largest clones.

Trimming takes 3 bases off V and 3 bases off J; junction bases not matched to a gene: 11. From a lookup of the germline V gene, CDR1 and CDR2 are SGHRS and YFSETQ. The CDR3 starts with the cysteine, ends with the phenylalanine, and has 18 residues. The entry retains the CDR3 DNA only, 54 bases that are in frame from base 1. Worth noting for this clone: No cognate antigen has been identified for it. The sample holds no much larger clone one base away, and base qualities are not on file.

The cohort consisted of 600 to 700 healthy bone marrow donors. All cohort members were sampled while nominally healthy, although unrecorded immune exposures were likely present. The donor was CMV seronegative and was included in the group of several hundred seronegative cohort members. Each donor provided a peripheral blood sample, and peripheral blood mononuclear cells were used for TCR beta sequencing. Genomic DNA was extracted from the blood cell samples with the Qiagen DNeasy Blood Extraction Kit. This sequence uses TRBV5-1 and TRBJ2-7, and 14 bases in between align with TRBD2. The sample taken for sequencing was PBMCs. The source is a woman aged 30 to 39 in good health and CMV-seronegative. This receptor has the CDR3 CASSSPGTSGGSYYEQYF. The DNA sequence is as follows: TGCGCCAGCAGCTCACCCGGGACTAGCGGGGGATCTTACTACGAGCAGTACTTC.